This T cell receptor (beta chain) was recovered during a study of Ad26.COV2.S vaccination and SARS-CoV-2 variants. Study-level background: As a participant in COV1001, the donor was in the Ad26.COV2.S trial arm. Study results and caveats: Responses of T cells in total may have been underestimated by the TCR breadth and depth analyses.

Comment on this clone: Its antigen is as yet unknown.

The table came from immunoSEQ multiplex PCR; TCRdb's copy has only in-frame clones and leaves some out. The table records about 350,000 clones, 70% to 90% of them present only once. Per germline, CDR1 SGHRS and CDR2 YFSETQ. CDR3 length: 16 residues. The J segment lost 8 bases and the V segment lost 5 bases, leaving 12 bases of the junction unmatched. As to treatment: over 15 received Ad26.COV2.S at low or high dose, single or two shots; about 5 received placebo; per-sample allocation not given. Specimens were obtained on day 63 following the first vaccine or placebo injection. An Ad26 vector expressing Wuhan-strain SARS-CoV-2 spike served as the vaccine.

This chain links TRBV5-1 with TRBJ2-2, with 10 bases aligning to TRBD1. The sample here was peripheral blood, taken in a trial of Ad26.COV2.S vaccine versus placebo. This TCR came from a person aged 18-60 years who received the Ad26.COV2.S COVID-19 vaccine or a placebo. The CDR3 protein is CASRHQGQGNGGELFF. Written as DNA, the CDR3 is TGCGCCAGCAGGCATCAGGGACAGGGGAATGGAGGGGAGCTGTTTTTT.